The clone carrying this T cell receptor beta chain has at least ten counts. Its antigen is not identified. The data were taken from a study of regulatory T cells in long-lasting Graves disease. Both iRepertoire HTBI primers and Arm-PCR of CDR3 regions were used to build the TCR beta libraries. TCRdb recomputed calls from the multiplex PCR reads with MiXCR, one row per CDR3 protein. The sample contains some 250,000 distinct CDR3 sequences, approximately 20% of which appear only once. The germline V gene has CDR1 GTSNPN and CDR2 SVGIG (reference sequence). This CDR3 spans 13 amino acids. V was cut by 2 bases and J by 8 bases, with 13 bases left in between. Study results and caveats: It is possible that accuracy was reduced by the small size of the sample.

The time point denotes: newly diagnosed GD, antithyroid drugs for less than 3 months. PBMC RNA served as the TCR library source. American Thyroid Association guidelines defined Graves' disease diagnosis. An endocrinology department in Xi'an, China, recruited the patients. The chain has TRBV30 and TRBJ2-1; D gene ambiguous. The sequence derives from a female donor with Graves disease. The specimen was peripheral blood mononuclear cells (PBMCs), collected at new diagnosis, from a patient treated with antithyroid drugs. The CDR3: CAWSRVFRDEQFF. Here the CDR3 DNA reads TGTGCCTGGAGTCGGGTTTTTAGGGATGAGCAGTTCTTC.